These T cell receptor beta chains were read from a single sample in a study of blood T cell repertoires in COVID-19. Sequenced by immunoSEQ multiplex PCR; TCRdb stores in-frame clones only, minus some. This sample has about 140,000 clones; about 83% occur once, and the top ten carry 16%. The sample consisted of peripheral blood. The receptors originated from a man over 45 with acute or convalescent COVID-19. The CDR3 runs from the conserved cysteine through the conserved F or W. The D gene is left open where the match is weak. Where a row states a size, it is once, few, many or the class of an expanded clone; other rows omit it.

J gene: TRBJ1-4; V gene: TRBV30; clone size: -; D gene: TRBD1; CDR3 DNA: TGTGCCTGGAGCGCGACAGGGTTTAACGAAAAACTGTTTTTT; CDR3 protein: CAWSATGFNEKLFF
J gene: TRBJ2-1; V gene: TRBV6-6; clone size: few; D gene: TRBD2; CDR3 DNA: TGTGCCAGCAGTTACGATAGCGGGCTAGCGGGGTATGAGCAGTTCTTC; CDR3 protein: CASSYDSGLAGYEQFF
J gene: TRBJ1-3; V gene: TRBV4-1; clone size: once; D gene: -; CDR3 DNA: TGCGCCAGCAGCCCCCTGACAGACAGCTCTGGAAACACCATATATTTT; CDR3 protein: CASSPLTDSSGNTIYF
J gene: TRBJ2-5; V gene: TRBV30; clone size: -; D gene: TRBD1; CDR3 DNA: TGTGCCTGGGGTCGGGACAGGCAAGAGACCCAGTACTTC; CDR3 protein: CAWGRDRQETQYF
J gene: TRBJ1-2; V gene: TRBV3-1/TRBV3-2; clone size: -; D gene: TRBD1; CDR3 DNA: TGTGCCAGCAGCCACGAAACAGGGGACGTGGGCTACACCTTC; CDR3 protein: CASSHETGDVGYTF
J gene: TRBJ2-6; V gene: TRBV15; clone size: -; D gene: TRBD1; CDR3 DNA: TGTGCCACCAGCACCCGACAGGGCTCGGACGTCCTGACTTTC; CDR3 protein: CATSTRQGSDVLTF
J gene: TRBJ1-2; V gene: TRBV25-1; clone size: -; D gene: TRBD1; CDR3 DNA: TGTGCCAGCAGCAACCGGGACAGGGTTTTCGGCTACACCTTC; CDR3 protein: CASSNRDRVFGYTF
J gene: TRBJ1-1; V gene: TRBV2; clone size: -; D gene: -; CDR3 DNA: TGTGCCGGTTCGGAGGGGTGGGGGAACACTGAAGCTTTCTTT; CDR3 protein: CAGSEGWGNTEAFF
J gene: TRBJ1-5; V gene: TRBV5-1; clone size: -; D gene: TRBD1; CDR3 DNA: TGCGCCAGCAGCCCTGGGACAGAAGGTCAGCCCCAGCATTTT; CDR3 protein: CASSPGTEGQPQHF
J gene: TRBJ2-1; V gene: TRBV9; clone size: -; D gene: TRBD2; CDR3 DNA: TGTGCCAGCATCGGGATAGCGGGGGTCGGTGAGCAGTTCTTC; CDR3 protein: CASIGIAGVGEQFF
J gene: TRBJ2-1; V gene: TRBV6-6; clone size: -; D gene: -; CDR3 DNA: TGTGCCAGCAGTTACAGTCGGGGGACTAATGAGCAGTTCTTC; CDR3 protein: CASSYSRGTNEQFF
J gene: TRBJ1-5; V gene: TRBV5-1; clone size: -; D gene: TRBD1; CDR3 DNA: TGCGCCAGCAGCCCAGGACAGGGGGATCAGCCCCAGCATTTT; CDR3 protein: CASSPGQGDQPQHF
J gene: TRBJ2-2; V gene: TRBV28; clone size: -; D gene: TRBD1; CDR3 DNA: TGTGCCATCCAAAACCCCGGGACAGGTGACACCGGGGAGCTGTTTTTT; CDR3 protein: CAIQNPGTGDTGELFF
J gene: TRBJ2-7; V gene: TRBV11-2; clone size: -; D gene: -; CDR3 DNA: TGTGCCACCAAGGAAAACCCAGGGACCTACGAGCAGTACTTC; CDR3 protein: CATKENPGTYEQYF
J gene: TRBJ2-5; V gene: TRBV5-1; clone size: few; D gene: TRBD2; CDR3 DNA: TGCGCCAGCAGCTTGTCTCCGGGGGGGAACCAAGAGACCCAGTACTTC; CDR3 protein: CASSLSPGGNQETQYF
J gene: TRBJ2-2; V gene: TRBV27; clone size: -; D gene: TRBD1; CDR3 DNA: TGTGCCAGCAATACAGGGGCTGGGACGAACACCGGGGAGCTGTTTTTT; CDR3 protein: CASNTGAGTNTGELFF
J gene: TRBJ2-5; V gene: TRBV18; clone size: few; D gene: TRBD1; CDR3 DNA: TGTGCCAGCTCACCCTGGGACAGTTCCCAAGAGACCCAGTACTTC; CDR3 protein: CASSPWDSSQETQYF
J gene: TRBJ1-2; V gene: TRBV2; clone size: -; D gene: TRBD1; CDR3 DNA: TGTGCCAGCAGTTACGAACAGGGGGAAGGCTATGGCTACACCTTC; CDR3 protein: CASSYEQGEGYGYTF
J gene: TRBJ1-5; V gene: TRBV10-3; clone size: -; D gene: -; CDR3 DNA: TGTGCCATCAACCAGGAAACCGATCAGCCCCAGCATTTT; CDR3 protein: CAINQETDQPQHF
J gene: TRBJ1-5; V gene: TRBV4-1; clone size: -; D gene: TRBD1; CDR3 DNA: TGCGCCAGCAGCCCGCTTACCGGGACAGAGAATCAGCCCCAGCATTTT; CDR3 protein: CASSPLTGTENQPQHF
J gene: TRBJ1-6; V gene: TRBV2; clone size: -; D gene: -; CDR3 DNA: TGTGCCAGCAGTGCGAGAGGGAATTCACCCCTCCACTTT; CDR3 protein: CASSARGNSPLHF
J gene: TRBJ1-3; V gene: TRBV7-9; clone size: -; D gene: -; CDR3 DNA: TGTGCCAGCAACCCCGGGGGTACTGGAAACACCATATATTTT; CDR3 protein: CASNPGGTGNTIYF
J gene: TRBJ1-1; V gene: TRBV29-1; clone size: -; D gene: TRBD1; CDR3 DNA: TGCAGCGTTTTGACAGGGGGCGGAAGTACTGAAGCTTTCTTT; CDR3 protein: CSVLTGGGSTEAFF
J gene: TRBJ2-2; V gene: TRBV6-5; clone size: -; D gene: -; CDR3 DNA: TGTGCCACCTCCAGGGAACCGAACACCGGGGAGCTGTTTTTT; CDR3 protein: CATSREPNTGELFF
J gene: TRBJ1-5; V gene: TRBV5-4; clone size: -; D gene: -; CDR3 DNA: TGTGCCAGCAGCTTGATGGGGGGGCGGGACGGTGATCAGCCCCAGCATTTT; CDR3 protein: CASSLMGGRDGDQPQHF
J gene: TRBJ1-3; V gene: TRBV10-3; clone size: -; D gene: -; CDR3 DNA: TGTGCCATCAGTGAGTCCCCAGGGAATGGGGGAAACACCATATATTTT; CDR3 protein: CAISESPGNGGNTIYF
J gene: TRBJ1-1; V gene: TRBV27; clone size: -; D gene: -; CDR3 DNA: TGTGCCAGCAGTCTCAGGGGAACGGCTGAAGCTTTCTTT; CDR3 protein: CASSLRGTAEAFF
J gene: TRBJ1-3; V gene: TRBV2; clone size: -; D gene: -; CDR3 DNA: TGTGCCAGCAGTGAACAGTACTCTGGAAACACCATATATTTT; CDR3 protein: CASSEQYSGNTIYF
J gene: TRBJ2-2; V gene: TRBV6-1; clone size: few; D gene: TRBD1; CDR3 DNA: TGTGCCAGCAGTGTTGGCCCTAACAGGGGGCGAATGGGCGGGGAGCTGTTTTTT; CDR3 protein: CASSVGPNRGRMGGELFF
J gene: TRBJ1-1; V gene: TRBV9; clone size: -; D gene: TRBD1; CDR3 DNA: TGTGCCAGCAGACCAATGGGACAGCCTGAAGCTTTCTTT; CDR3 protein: CASRPMGQPEAFF
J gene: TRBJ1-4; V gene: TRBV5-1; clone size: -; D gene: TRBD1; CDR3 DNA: TGCGCCAGCAGCCCGGGACAGGGGATTTTTGAAAAACTGTTTTTT; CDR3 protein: CASSPGQGIFEKLFF
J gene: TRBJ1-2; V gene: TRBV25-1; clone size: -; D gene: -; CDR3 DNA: TGTGCCAGCAGTGAATTGGAGGGACGAGAGGGGAAGTATGGCTACACCTTC; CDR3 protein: CASSELEGREGKYGYTF
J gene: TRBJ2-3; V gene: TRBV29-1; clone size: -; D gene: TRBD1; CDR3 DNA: TGCAGCGTTCGGGGACAGATCGATACGCAGTATTTT; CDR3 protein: CSVRGQIDTQYF
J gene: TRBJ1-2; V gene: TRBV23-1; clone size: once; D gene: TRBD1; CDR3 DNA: TGCGCCAGCAGGACAGGGGTTTACTATGGCTACACCTTC; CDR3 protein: CASRTGVYYGYTF
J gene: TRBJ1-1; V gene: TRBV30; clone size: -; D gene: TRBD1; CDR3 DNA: TGTGCCTGGATGCAGGGGGCTTCGTACACTGAAGCTTTCTTT; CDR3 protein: CAWMQGASYTEAFF
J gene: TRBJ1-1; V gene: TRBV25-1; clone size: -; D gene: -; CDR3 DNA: TGTGCCAGCAGCGGTCAGGGGAGCACTGAAGCTTTCTTT; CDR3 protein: CASSGQGSTEAFF
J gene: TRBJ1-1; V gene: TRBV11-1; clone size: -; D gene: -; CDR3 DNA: TGTGCCAGCAGCTTTGGCCAACGAACGACTGAAGCTTTCTTT; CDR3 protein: CASSFGQRTTEAFF
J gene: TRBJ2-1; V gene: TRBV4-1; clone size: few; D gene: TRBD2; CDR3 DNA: TGCGCCAGCAGCCATCCAGCGGGGGGGCACAATGAGCAGTTCTTC; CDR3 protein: CASSHPAGGHNEQFF
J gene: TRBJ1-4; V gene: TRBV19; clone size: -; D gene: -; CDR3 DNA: TGTGCCACCACCAAGGCGGTAACTAATGAAAAACTGTTTTTT; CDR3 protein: CATTKAVTNEKLFF
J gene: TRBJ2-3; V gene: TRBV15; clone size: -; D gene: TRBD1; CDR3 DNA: TGTGCCACCAGCACAGGACAGGGCACAGATACGCAGTATTTT; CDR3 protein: CATSTGQGTDTQYF
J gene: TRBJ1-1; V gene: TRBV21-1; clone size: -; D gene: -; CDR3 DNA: TGTGCCAGCAGCAAGTGGGCAGGGGACCCCTGTAACACTGAAGCTTTCTTT; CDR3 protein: CASSKWAGDPCNTEAFF
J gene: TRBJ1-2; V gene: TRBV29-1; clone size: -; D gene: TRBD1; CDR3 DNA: TGCAGCGTTGAAAGGGGGGACAGGATATACGGCTACACCTTC; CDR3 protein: CSVERGDRIYGYTF
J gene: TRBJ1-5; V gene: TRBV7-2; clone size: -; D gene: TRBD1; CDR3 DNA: TGTGCCAGCAGCGGAGGGACAGGGGGTTATCAGCCCCAGCATTTT; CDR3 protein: CASSGGTGGYQPQHF
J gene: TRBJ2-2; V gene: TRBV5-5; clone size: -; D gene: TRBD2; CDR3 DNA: TGTGCCAGCAGCCTAGCGGGGAACACCGGGGAGCTGTTTTTT; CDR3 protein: CASSLAGNTGELFF
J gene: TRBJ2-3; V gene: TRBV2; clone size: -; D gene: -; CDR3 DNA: TGTGCCAGCAGTGTTCTCCGCGGAGATACGCAGTATTTT; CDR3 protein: CASSVLRGDTQYF
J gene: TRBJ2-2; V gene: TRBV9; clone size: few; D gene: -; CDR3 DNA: TGTGCCAGCAGCGTAGGGGGCATTAACACCGGGGAGCTGTTTTTT; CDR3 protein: CASSVGGINTGELFF
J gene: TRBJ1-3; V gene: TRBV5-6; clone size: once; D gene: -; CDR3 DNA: TGTGCCAGCAGGTCTTCACCCAGCTCTGGAAACACCATATATTTT; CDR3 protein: CASRSSPSSGNTIYF
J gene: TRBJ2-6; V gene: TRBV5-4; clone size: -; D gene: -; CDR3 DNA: TGTGCCAGCAGCTTGGGAGGGGGTGGGGCCAACGTCCTGACTTTC; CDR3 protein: CASSLGGGGANVLTF
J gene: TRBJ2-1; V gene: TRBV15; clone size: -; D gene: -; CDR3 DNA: TGTGCCACCAGCAGGTTGGGGGGGCTGGTCAATGAGCAGTTCTTC; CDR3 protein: CATSRLGGLVNEQFF
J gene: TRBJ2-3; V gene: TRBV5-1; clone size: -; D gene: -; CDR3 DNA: TGCGCCAGCAGCTTGGTGCAGGGGATGAGCACAGATACGCAGTATTTT; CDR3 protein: CASSLVQGMSTDTQYF
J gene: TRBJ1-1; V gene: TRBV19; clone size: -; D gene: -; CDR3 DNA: TGTGCCAGTATACCCCAGGGGATGACTGAAGCTTTCTTT; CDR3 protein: CASIPQGMTEAFF
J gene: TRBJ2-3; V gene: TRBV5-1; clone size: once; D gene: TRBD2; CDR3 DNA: TGCGCCAGCAGCTTGGCTAGCGGGGGGGCGAAAGATACGCAGTATTTT; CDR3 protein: CASSLASGGAKDTQYF
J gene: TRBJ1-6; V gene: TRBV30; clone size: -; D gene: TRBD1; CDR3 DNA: TGTGCCTGGAGTGGACAGGGGACTTCACCCCTCCACTTT; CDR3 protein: CAWSGQGTSPLHF
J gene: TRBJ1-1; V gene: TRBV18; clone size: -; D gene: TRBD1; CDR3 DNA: TGTGCCAGCTCACCAGATCAGGGGGCGCGGACTGAAGCTTTCTTT; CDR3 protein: CASSPDQGARTEAFF
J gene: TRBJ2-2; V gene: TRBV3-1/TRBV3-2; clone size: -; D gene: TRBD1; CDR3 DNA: TGTGCCAGCAGAACAGGGGTGGGCACCGGGGAGCTGTTTTTT; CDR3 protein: CASRTGVGTGELFF